This T cell receptor (beta chain) is drawn from a study of OX40 agonist ivuxolimab in advanced cancers. Germline-derived CDR1 and CDR2 are LGHNA and YNFKEQ. This CDR3 comprises 15 residues. The V and J ends lost 5 bases and 3 bases respectively, with 16 bases between them. Autoimmune disease history or systemic immunosuppression was exclusionary. Sequenced by immunoSEQ multiplex PCR; TCRdb stores in-frame clones only, minus some. The sample shows about 130,000 clones, about nine tenths of them seen only once. The source of this sequence is an adult with an advanced solid tumor such as melanoma, head and neck, liver or kidney cancer. The sequencing here drew on CD4+ or CD8+ T cells sorted from blood, taken in a trial of the OX40 agonist ivuxolimab. V gene TRBV4-2 combines with J gene TRBJ1-1; the D gene is possibly TRBD1 (5 bases). The CDR3 here is CASSELQGADTEAFF. CDR3 DNA: TGTGCCAGCAGCGAACTCCAGGGTGCGGACACTGAAGCTTTCTTT.